What follows is one T cell receptor (beta chain) and its context. Antigen: not known. The entry originates in a study of shared clonotypes between healthy human individuals. Study-wide findings and caveats: The authors expected sequencing depth to affect clonotype sharing among donors. Estimated richness values were generally larger in naive subsets than in memory subsets. Generation probability values for non-shared clonotypes were lower than those for clonotypes shared by all four donors.

V gave up 4 bases and J gave up 6 bases, with 10 bases separating them. CDR3 length: 13 amino acids. Germline V gene sequence: CDR1 MDHEN, CDR2 SYDVKM. Positive CCR7 selection of CD45RO-negative cells yielded the naive CD8 cells, and terminally differentiated effector memory CD45RA+ cells were excluded. Each of the donors was a healthy adult who was HIV-negative and had not had a recent acute infection or vaccination. TCRdb's table, derived via immunoSEQ multiplex PCR, lists solely in-frame clones and lacks some. This sample has around 2.1 million clones, with about 93% found just once. The specimen sequenced was naive CD8+ T cells from PBMCs. This chain links TRBV28 with TRBJ2-1, with D tentatively TRBD2 (5 bases). The clonotype was recovered from a man aged 18 to 29 in good health. Some clones in this sample may be carry-over from other donors' samples. The DNA for the CDR3 is TGTGCCAGCAGTTCTCACGAGGGCAATGAGCAGTTCTTC. This gives the protein CASSSHEGNEQFF.